This T cell receptor (beta chain) was retrieved from a study of shared clonotypes between healthy human individuals. Study as a whole: Three plates were used per donor for CD4 naive, three for CD4 memory, two for CD8 naive and one for CD8 memory.

The germline V gene encodes CDR1 MDHEN and CDR2 SYDVKM. The CDR3 covers 17 residues. The junction had 8 bases not matched to a gene; V was cut back by 0 bases and J by 8 bases. Into CD45RA+ naive and CD45RA-negative memory subsets, the CD4+ cells were split. With regard to this clone: Its antigen is unknown.

Sequencing was performed with immunoSEQ multiplex PCR; in TCRdb, only in-frame clones are kept and a portion is missing. The sample has 740,000 or so clones, around 78% seen once. General study points: The study's rarefaction showed incomplete sorted-subset sequencing despite large depth.

Sequenced: memory CD4+ T cells sorted from blood. Subset in this sample: CD45RA-negative fraction. The chain employs TRBV28 and TRBJ2-1, with TRBD1 matching over 12 bases. This receptor was taken from a woman in her 30s in good health. In DNA, the CDR3 is TGTGCCAGCAGTTTATGGACACCGGGACAGGGGGCAGATGAGCAGTTCTTC. Protein sequence: CASSLWTPGQGADEQFF.